This is a list of T cell receptor beta chains from one sample in a study of neoadjuvant anti-PD-1 for oral cavity cancer. Data came from immunoSEQ multiplex PCR; TCRdb stores just in-frame clones and leaves some out. The data contain 18,000 or so clones, under 75% of them singletons. This sample comprised PBMCs, obtained before nivolumab (anti-PD-1) treatment. Source of these receptors: a person between 40 and 85 years old with oral cavity squamous cell carcinoma. The conserved cysteine and the conserved F or W are not part of the CDR3 here. The order of the fields is V gene, J gene, CDR3 protein.

v_gene: TRBV5-1
j_gene: TRBJ1-1
CDR3aa: ASSLGQLMNTEAF

v_gene: TRBV7-2
j_gene: TRBJ2-1
CDR3aa: ASSSTSATYNEQF

v_gene: TRBV6-5
j_gene: TRBJ2-7
CDR3aa: ASSSGAYEQY

v_gene: TRBV6-6
j_gene: TRBJ2-1
CDR3aa: ASSSRTSGIHEQF

v_gene: TRBV6-5
j_gene: TRBJ1-2
CDR3aa: ASREGNRGYT

v_gene: TRBV6-5
j_gene: TRBJ2-1
CDR3aa: ATSGVPYNEQF

v_gene: TRBV5-1
j_gene: TRBJ1-2
CDR3aa: ASSSFEDGYGYT

v_gene: TRBV7-8
j_gene: TRBJ1-5
CDR3aa: ASGDGESRNQPQH

v_gene: TRBV5-1
j_gene: TRBJ2-7
CDR3aa: ASSLGQGFSYEQY

v_gene: TRBV5-4
j_gene: TRBJ1-3
CDR3aa: ASSRQHSGNTIY

v_gene: TRBV2
j_gene: TRBJ1-2
CDR3aa: ASTGGAGGKDGYT

v_gene: TRBV2
j_gene: TRBJ2-3
CDR3aa: ASSETGTSGDTQY

v_gene: TRBV2
j_gene: TRBJ2-1
CDR3aa: ASGGGIGEQF

v_gene: TRBV5-1
j_gene: TRBJ2-7
CDR3aa: ASSPSGGSYEQY

v_gene: TRBV25-1
j_gene: TRBJ2-5
CDR3aa: ASSTSGTVRETQY

v_gene: TRBV5-4
j_gene: TRBJ2-7
CDR3aa: ASSLDVRYEQY

v_gene: TRBV6-1
j_gene: TRBJ2-3
CDR3aa: ASSEPHGNTQY

v_gene: TRBV30
j_gene: TRBJ2-7
CDR3aa: AWGRGLSYEQY

v_gene: TRBV19
j_gene: TRBJ1-2
CDR3aa: ASRGQGENGYT

v_gene: TRBV6-5
j_gene: TRBJ2-1
CDR3aa: ASSQGQEQF

v_gene: TRBV6-5
j_gene: TRBJ2-1
CDR3aa: ASSYGGSSYNEQF

v_gene: TRBV10-1
j_gene: TRBJ2-3
CDR3aa: ASYGASDTQY

v_gene: TRBV29-1
j_gene: TRBJ2-3
CDR3aa: SAVTQRLEY

v_gene: TRBV9
j_gene: TRBJ2-7
CDR3aa: ASSVSGGPSVVEQY

v_gene: TRBV27
j_gene: TRBJ2-6
CDR3aa: ASKRDFYSGANVLT

v_gene: TRBV30
j_gene: TRBJ2-1
CDR3aa: ASGRPLANEQF

v_gene: TRBV7-9
j_gene: TRBJ2-5
CDR3aa: ASSLSGTEETQY

v_gene: TRBV5-1
j_gene: TRBJ2-7
CDR3aa: ASSPTQGPAYEQY

v_gene: TRBV7-3
j_gene: TRBJ1-1
CDR3aa: ASSLDGGQDTEAF

v_gene: TRBV10-3
j_gene: TRBJ2-2
CDR3aa: AIWPGSGTGELF

v_gene: TRBV7-2
j_gene: TRBJ2-3
CDR3aa: ASSLGLARSADTQY

v_gene: TRBV11-2
j_gene: TRBJ1-2
CDR3aa: ASSSDRIPNYGYT

v_gene: TRBV5-1
j_gene: TRBJ2-5
CDR3aa: ASSLGGAVAFETQY

v_gene: TRBV9
j_gene: TRBJ2-7
CDR3aa: ASSVTGTPTYEQY

v_gene: TRBV5-1
j_gene: TRBJ2-5
CDR3aa: ASSSGPSETQY

v_gene: TRBV10-3
j_gene: TRBJ2-6
CDR3aa: AISESKSSGANVLT

v_gene: TRBV4-1
j_gene: TRBJ1-5
CDR3aa: ASSQGDGSYQPQH

v_gene: TRBV7-2
j_gene: TRBJ2-5
CDR3aa: ASSFRGGETQY

v_gene: TRBV29-1
j_gene: TRBJ1-2
CDR3aa: SVEDLNYGYT

v_gene: TRBV5-1
j_gene: TRBJ2-5
CDR3aa: ASSLYGERQETQY

v_gene: TRBV6-5
j_gene: TRBJ1-5
CDR3aa: ASSLGGGSVQPQH

v_gene: TRBV4-2
j_gene: TRBJ2-2
CDR3aa: ASSGQGFAGELF

v_gene: TRBV5-1
j_gene: TRBJ1-4
CDR3aa: ASSLISTNEKLF

v_gene: TRBV10-3
j_gene: TRBJ2-7
CDR3aa: AISAGSKTSYEQY

v_gene: TRBV10-3
j_gene: TRBJ2-2
CDR3aa: AISEGEYGELF

v_gene: TRBV7-7
j_gene: TRBJ2-5
CDR3aa: ASSPEGGGWETQY